The sequence of this T cell receptor beta chain was determined in a study of shared clonotypes between healthy human individuals. The CDR3 is 13 residues long. Trimming cost V 2 bases and J 1 base, with 6 bases left between them. Germline V gene sequence: CDR1 MNHNY, CDR2 SVGAGI (reference sequence). Only CD45RO-negative cells positively selected for CCR7 counted as naive CD8 cells, so terminally differentiated effector memory CD45RA+ cells were excluded. Investigators spread the genomic DNA of each subset evenly over several immunoSEQ plates. The repertoire was sequenced with immunoSEQ multiplex PCR; TCRdb's copy has only in-frame clones and lacks some. The sample contains more than 2 million clones, over 85% of which appear only once. In regard to this clone: Other DNA sequences of this sample code for an identical CDR3.

The chain has TRBV6-6 and TRBJ2-7; no definite D call. The sequenced material came from naive CD8+ T cells sorted from blood. The TCR was taken from a man aged 18-30 years in good health. The CDR3 reads CASSYGQSYEQYF. The DNA of the CDR3 is TGTGCCAGCAGTTACGGGCAGTCCTACGAGCAGTACTTC.